The entry below gives a single TCR beta chain sequence along with its context. This entry comes from a study of control samples from healthy donors and cancer patients. The V gene lost 5 bases and the J gene lost 6 bases, with 14 bases spanning the gap. The CDR3 loop spans 14 amino acids. CDR1 is LNHNV, CDR2 YYDKDF, per germline (reference sequence). Data came from immunoSEQ multiplex PCR; TCRdb stores just in-frame clones and leaves some out. The table has around 100,000 clones, roughly 90% seen once. The V and J genes are TRBV15 and TRBJ2-1, with D unclear. The receptor's source is an older woman in good health. The sequenced sample consisted of blood. The chain's CDR3 is CATSPVRKSNEQFF. Written as DNA, the CDR3 is TGTGCCACCAGCCCAGTCAGAAAATCCAATGAGCAGTTCTTC. Complete variable domain (other parts from reference TRBV15 and TRBJ2-1): DAMVIQNPRYQVTQFGKPVTLSCSQTLNHNVMYWYQQKSSQAPKLLFHYYDKDFNNEADTPDNFQSRRPNTSFCFLDIRSPGLGDTAMYLCATSPVRKSNEQFFGPGTRLTVL.